This T cell receptor (beta chain) was sequenced for a study of blood T cell repertoires in COVID-19. Study information: PBMCs, B-cell-depleted T cells, or T cells were the source of the cDNA or gDNA that made up the material.

Authors' analysis steps: The assay estimated nucleated cells by amplifying reference gene primers. Measured with immunoSEQ multiplex PCR; TCRdb has only the in-frame clones, and not every one. Clone size and the V and J calls come from that table; the DNA yielded D and trimming. The sample records about 170,000 clones, 83% being singletons. V lost 3 bases, J lost 0 bases, and 4 bases stayed unmatched. The CDR3 runs 15 residues. CDR1 is LNHDA and CDR2 is SQIVND in the germline V gene (reference sequence). The genes are TRBV19 and TRBJ2-7; the match to TRBD2 covers 8 bases. Source material: peripheral blood. This clonotype was obtained from a woman aged 70-85 years who had recovered from COVID-19. CDR3 in DNA: TGTGCCAGTAGTATGGGCGGGAGGCCCTCCTACGAGCAGTACTTC. Encoded protein: CASSMGGRPSYEQYF.